This TCR beta chain was profiled in a study of blood T cells in healthy people across ages. About the research overall: Roughly one uniquely barcoded beta molecule per two T cells was captured.

Total RNA, at least 5.5 micrograms per sample, came from PBMCs. Using a J-beta primer mix together with a sample-barcoded 5' primer, a second PCR was run for about 7 to 12 cycles. TCRdb re-called the 5' RACE reads through MiXCR, storing one row per CDR3 protein. The sample includes almost 1 million distinct CDR3 sequences, roughly 51% of them seen just once. Germline CDR1 is SGHRS and CDR2 is YFSETQ. Between the trimmed V and J ends, which lost 3 bases and 4 bases, there was a span of 17 bases. This CDR3 has 15 residues. The sequencing sample was made of blood. The chain employs TRBV5-1 and TRBJ2-7; D not resolved. This sequence was found in a woman aged 55-70 years in good health. The CDR3 protein is CASSSTHGSTYEQYF. DNA of the CDR3: TGCGCCAGCAGCTCAACCCACGGCTCAACTTACGAGCAGTACTTC.